This TCR beta chain was recorded in a study of cytomegalovirus exposure and HLA in healthy donors. 13 Jbeta primers and 60 Vbeta primers were used for the PCR. Clones were sequenced by immunoSEQ multiplex PCR, and TCRdb holds only the in-frame ones, with some missing. The sample holds some 120,000 clones, more than 15% seen once. Study outcomes and limitations: In an earlier analysis, most TCR beta V segments were productive about 90% or about 30% of the time. With high specificity and sensitivity, the classifier reportedly diagnosed cytomegalovirus status. Being indistinguishable, some V segments were excluded, TRBV6-2 and TRBV6-3 among them.

This CDR3 contains 14 residues. CDR1 and CDR2 from the germline V gene are MGHDK and SYGVNS. About this clone itself: Its antigen remains unidentified.

V and J are TRBV25-1 and TRBJ2-5; the D gene is possibly TRBD2 (5 bases). The closer fit of TRBJ2-7 to the DNA end suggests the J call may be wrong. The sample taken for sequencing was PBMCs. The clonotype originates from a female donor in good health and CMV-seropositive. CDR3 protein: CASALPGLGYEQYF. The CDR3 DNA is TGTGCCAGCGCTCTACCGGGATTGGGCTACGAGCAGTACTTC.